A few counts support the clone carrying this TCR beta chain. Antigen unknown. V was clipped by 6 bases and J by 4 bases; unmatched bases: 13. The CDR3 extends over 17 amino acids. Germline lookup yields CDR1 SGHRS and CDR2 YFSETQ. This sample was included in a study of early T cells in non-severe SARS-CoV-2 infection. Study at large: The sequenced material was bulk RNA from unsorted whole blood, and its chains were unpaired.

Broader study findings: Matching against VDJdb likely underestimated virus-specific expansions, favoring anti-spike CD8.

Unique molecular identifiers (one per individual cDNA molecule) were attached. TCRdb recomputed calls from the 5' RACE reads with MiXCR, one row per CDR3 protein. This sample has roughly 100,000 distinct CDR3 sequences, with around 12% found just once. The V call is TRBV5-1, the J call TRBJ2-6, with 7 positions matching TRBD2. The sequencing here drew on whole blood, taken at baseline. The source is an adult who was a healthcare worker with PCR-confirmed SARS-CoV-2 infection or an uninfected control (not recorded which). DNA for the CDR3: TGCGCCAGCAACCCTCGAACGGGGGGTTCAGGGGCCAACGTCCTGACTTTC. Residues: CASNPRTGGSGANVLTF. Filled out from reference TRBV5-1 and TRBJ2-6, the complete variable domain reads KAGVTQTPRYLIKTRGQQVTLSCSPISGHRSVSWYQQTPGQGLQFLFEYFSETQRNKGNFPGRFSGRQFSNSRSEMNVSTLELGDSALYLCASNPRTGGSGANVLTFGAGSRLTVL.